These 3 T cell receptor beta chains came from one sample sequenced in a study of blood T cells in healthy people across ages. A J-beta primer mix and a sample-barcoded 5' primer were used in a second PCR of roughly 6 to 12 cycles. TCRdb analysed the 5' RACE reads with MiXCR anew, one entry per CDR3 protein. The sample carries fewer than 1 million distinct CDR3 sequences, roughly 44% recorded once. Sequences were obtained from blood. The receptors here all came from a man aged 60-69 years in good health.

This clonotype was seen a few times. The chain links TRBV12-3 or TRBV12-4 to TRBJ2-7; D may match TRBD1 or TRBD2 (5 bases each). The V gene lost 7 bases and the J gene lost 3 bases, with 13 bases spanning the gap. This CDR3 is built from 13 residues. The CDR3 bases are TGTGCCAGCACCCTTGGGGGTGGCTACGAGCAGTACTTC. It yields the protein CASTLGGGYEQYF.

The table lists this clonotype with a few counts. As DNA, the CDR3 is TGTGCCAGCAGCCCTGACGCTTCAGGGGAGGGAGCTTTCTTT. Amino acids: CASSPDASGEGAFF. The chain recombines TRBV7-9 with TRBJ1-1, with D possibly matching TRBD1 (6 bases). Trimming shortened V by 5 bases and J by 10 bases, and 20 bases separated the two germline ends. The CDR3 covers 14 residues. CDR1 and CDR2 from the germline V gene are SEHNR and FQNEAQ (reference sequence). The entire variable domain, with the rest obtained from reference TRBV7-9 and TRBJ1-1, is as follows: DTGVSQNPRHKITKRGQNVTFRCDPISEHNRLYWYRQTLGQGPEFLTYFQNEAQLEKSRLLSDRFSAERPKGSFSTLEIQRTEQGDSAMYLCASSPDASGEGAFFGQGTRLTVV.

The V gene is TRBV20-1, the J gene TRBJ1-5; D ambiguous. V dropped 3 bases and J dropped 3 bases, with 6 bases sitting between them. Germline V gene sequence: CDR1 DFQATT, CDR2 SNEGSKA (reference sequence). CDR3 size: 12 residues. The CDR3 reads CSARYPNQPQHF. DNA for the CDR3: TGCAGTGCTAGGTATCCCAATCAGCCCCAGCATTTT.